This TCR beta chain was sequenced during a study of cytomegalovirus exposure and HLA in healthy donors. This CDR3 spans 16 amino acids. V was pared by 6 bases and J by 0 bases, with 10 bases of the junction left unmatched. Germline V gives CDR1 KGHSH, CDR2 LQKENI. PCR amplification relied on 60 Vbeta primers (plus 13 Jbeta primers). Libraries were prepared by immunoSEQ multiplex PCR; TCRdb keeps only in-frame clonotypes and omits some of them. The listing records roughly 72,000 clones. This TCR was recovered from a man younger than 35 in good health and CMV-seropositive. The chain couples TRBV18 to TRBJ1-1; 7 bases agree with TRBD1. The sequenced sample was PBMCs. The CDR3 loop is CASSRGDSYLNTEAFF. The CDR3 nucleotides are TGTGCCAGCTCGCGCGGGGACAGCTACTTGAACACTGAAGCTTTCTTT.